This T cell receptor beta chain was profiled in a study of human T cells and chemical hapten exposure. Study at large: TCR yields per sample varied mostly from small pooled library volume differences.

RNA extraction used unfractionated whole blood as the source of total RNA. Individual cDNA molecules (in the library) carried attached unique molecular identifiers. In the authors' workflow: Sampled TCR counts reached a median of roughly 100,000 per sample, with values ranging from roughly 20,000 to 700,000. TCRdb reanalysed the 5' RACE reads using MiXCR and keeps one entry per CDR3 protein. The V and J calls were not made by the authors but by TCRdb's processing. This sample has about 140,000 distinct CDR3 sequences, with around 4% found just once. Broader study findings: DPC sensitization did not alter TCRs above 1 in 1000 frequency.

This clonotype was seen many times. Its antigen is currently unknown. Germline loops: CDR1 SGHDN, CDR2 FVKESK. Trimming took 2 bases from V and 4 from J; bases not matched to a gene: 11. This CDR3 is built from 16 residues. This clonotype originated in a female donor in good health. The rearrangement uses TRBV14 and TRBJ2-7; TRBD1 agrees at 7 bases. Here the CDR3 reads CASSQFPRDSYYEQYF. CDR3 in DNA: TGTGCCAGCAGCCAATTCCCCCGGGACAGCTATTACGAGCAGTACTTC.